This TCR beta chain was sequenced for a study of blood T cell repertoires in COVID-19. For the study at large: Samples came from the United States, Italy and Spain, spanning acute and convalescent COVID-19. Sources were T cells, B-cell-depleted T cells, or PBMCs; the material itself was cDNA or gDNA.

Per the authors' pipeline: Scientists estimated how many nucleated cells there were by amplifying reference gene primers. TCRdb's table, derived via immunoSEQ multiplex PCR, lists solely in-frame clones and lacks some. That table furnishes V, J and clone size, whereas the DNA furnished D and trimming. The table has 90,000 to 120,000 clones, 80% to 90% seen once. The V end was cut by 5 bases, the J end by 2 bases, with 12 bases between. Per germline, CDR1 MDHEN and CDR2 SYDVKM. The CDR3 has 14 amino acids. This chain connects TRBV28 to TRBJ1-1; possibly TRBD1 for D (5 bases). The source is a man between 40 and 49 years old with active or convalescent COVID-19. Specimen: peripheral blood. The CDR3 coding sequence is TGTGCCAGCAGTGCGGGGGGGGGAAACACTGAAGCTTTCTTT. Amino acids: CASSAGGGNTEAFF.